The 15 T cell receptor beta chains reported below all come from one sample, sequenced in a study of T cell repertoires in cytomegalovirus infection. TCRdb reprocessed the reads with MiXCR, giving one entry per CDR3 protein. The table has roughly 500,000 distinct CDR3 sequences, over 9% seen once; the top ten hold about 9.4%. What was sequenced was PBMCs. These receptor sequences come from a human donor in good health (CMV status not recorded). Some clones in this sample may be carry-over from other donors' samples.

There are many counts of this clonotype. The chain couples TRBV11-2 to TRBJ2-7; 9 positions match TRBD1. This CDR3 contains 15 residues. V was clipped by 5 bases and J by 4 bases; unmatched bases: 9. The V gene's germline CDR1 is SGHAT and CDR2 FQNNGV. CDR3 loop: CASSPEDRGFYEQYF. Written as DNA, the CDR3 is TGTGCCAGCAGCCCTGAGGACAGGGGATTTTACGAGCAGTACTTC.

This clonotype was seen many times. This chain connects TRBV11-2 to TRBJ1-5; 7 bases fit TRBD1. CDR1 and CDR2 from the germline V gene are SGHAT and FQNNGV. The CDR3 has 18 residues. V dropped 0 bases and J dropped 1; count of bases not matched to a gene: 9. CDR3 sequence reads: CASSLEHRGGLSNQPQHF. The CDR3 DNA reads as TGTGCCAGCAGCTTAGAACACAGGGGTGGGTTGAGCAATCAGCCCCAGCATTTT.

This clonotype was recorded many times. The rearrangement uses TRBV29-1 and TRBJ1-4; TRBD1 is a possible D gene (6 bases). V lost 7 bases and J 1 base, leaving 10 bases between the germline ends. Germline V gene lookup returns CDR1 SQVTM and CDR2 ANQGSEA. The CDR3 sequence is 13 residues long. The CDR3 bases are TGCAGCGCTTTACAGGGAACTAATGAAAAACTGTTTTTT. Translated, it gives CSALQGTNEKLFF.

This clonotype was recorded at least ten times. The chain links TRBV7-2 to TRBJ1-1, with D possibly TRBD1 on 6 matching bases. The CDR3 sequence is 14 residues long. Germline CDR1 SGHTA, CDR2 FQGNSA. V was cut by 4 bases and J by 4 bases, with 13 bases left in between. The CDR3 DNA follows: TGTGCCAGCAGCTCACAACCAGGGGTCACTGAAGCTTTCTTT. The encoded protein is CASSSQPGVTEAFF.

To note about this clonotype: Sequence at one end of the junction differs from germline and may be a read error. The chain recombines TRBV20-1 with TRBJ2-5; possibly TRBD2 for D (5 bases). The germline V gene encodes CDR1 DFQATT and CDR2 SNEGSKA (reference sequence). CDR3 size: 15 residues. CDR3: CSARETPGDQETQYF. The CDR3 coding sequence is TGCAGTGCCAGAGAGACCCCCGGGGACCAAGAGACCCAGTACTTC.

Many counts were recorded for this clonotype. The chain combines TRBV28 with TRBJ1-2; D not resolved. Germline V gives CDR1 MDHEN, CDR2 SYDVKM. Between the trimmed V and J ends, which lost 7 bases and 2 bases, there was a span of 17 bases. CDR3 size: 15 residues. The CDR3 region is CASNKGSLSNYGYTF. In DNA form, the CDR3 reads TGTGCCAGCAACAAGGGCTCCCTTTCGAACTATGGCTACACCTTC.

The V gene is TRBV7-9, the J gene TRBJ1-1; no clear D gene. The CDR3 runs to 13 residues. V was cut by 1 base and J by 5 bases, with 8 bases left in between. Germline loops: CDR1 SEHNR, CDR2 FQNEAQ (reference sequence). The CDR3 is CASSLDQFTEAFF. The DNA of the CDR3 is TGTGCCAGCAGCTTAGATCAGTTTACTGAAGCTTTCTTT.

This clonotype was seen many times. The chain joins TRBV7-9 to TRBJ2-7; no firm D call. V was pared by 4 bases and J by 0 bases, with 13 bases between. Germline CDR1 is SEHNR and CDR2 is FQNEAQ (reference sequence). The CDR3 runs to 15 residues. This chain's CDR3 is CASSSRMRSSYEQYF. The CDR3 DNA reads TGTGCCAGCAGCTCCAGGATGAGGAGCTCCTACGAGCAGTACTTC.

This clonotype was counted between two and nine times. This chain joins TRBV20-1 and TRBJ2-1; the D gene could be TRBD1 or TRBD2 (6 bases each). CDR1 is DFQATT, CDR2 SNEGSKA, per germline (reference sequence). V lost 5 bases to trimming and J lost 6 bases, with 11 bases between them. The CDR3 sequence is 12 residues long. CDR3 region: CSALQGGNEQFF. CDR3 bases: TGCAGTGCTTTACAGGGAGGCAATGAGCAGTTCTTC.

The table lists this clonotype with a few counts. The junction departs from germline at one end; a sequencing error may be responsible. The chain uses TRBV4-1 and TRBJ2-2; 11 bases are a match to TRBD2. The length of the CDR3 is 15 residues. CDR1 is MGHRA and CDR2 is YSYEKL in the germline V gene. This CDR3 is CASREGSGGAGELFF. As DNA, the CDR3 is TGTGCCAGCCGCGAGGGTAGCGGGGGGGCCGGGGAGCTGTTTTTT.

The DNA of the CDR3 is TGTGCCTGGAGTGCAGGGGGTGGTCAGCCCCAGCATTTT. This codes for CAWSAGGGQPQHF. V gene TRBV30 combines with J gene TRBJ1-5; 7 bases align to TRBD1. Germline values: CDR1 GTSNPN, CDR2 SVGIG (reference sequence). The CDR3 spans 13 residues. Losses at the gene ends were 1 base for V and 6 bases for J; bases not matched to a gene: 3.

In its sample, this clonotype was seen a few times. This rearrangement joins TRBV5-1 to TRBJ1-3, with D possibly TRBD1 on 5 matching bases. The CDR3 totals 15 residues. Per germline, CDR1 SGHRS and CDR2 YFSETQ. Trimming removed 6 bases from V and 0 bases from J, with 13 bases in between. Here the CDR3 reads CASTDPTGSGNTIYF. CDR3 in DNA: TGCGCCAGCACCGACCCCACAGGCTCTGGAAACACCATATATTTT.

The chain combines TRBV6-5 with TRBJ2-4, with D uncertain. The V gene's germline CDR1 is MNHEY and CDR2 SVGAGI. CDR3 length: 16 residues. V was trimmed by 0 bases and J by 0 bases, leaving 9 bases between them. CDR3 coding DNA: TGTGCCAGCAGTTACTCGGACCGATTAGCCAAAAACATTCAGTACTTC. Encoded protein: CASSYSDRLAKNIQYF.

The table lists this clonotype with many counts. The V call is TRBV10-3, the J call TRBJ1-5; the D gene is possibly TRBD1 (6 bases). This CDR3 is built from 13 residues. V lost 7 bases to trimming and J lost 4 bases, with 11 bases between them. Germline V gives CDR1 ENHRY, CDR2 SYGVKD. CDR3 protein: CAINRQVNQPQHF. The CDR3 bases are TGTGCCATCAACCGACAGGTTAATCAGCCCCAGCATTTT.

This clonotype was seen at least ten times. The rearrangement links TRBV7-9 to TRBJ2-5; D not resolved. The V end lost 2 bases, the J end lost 2 bases, and 15 bases lay between the germline ends. The CDR3 runs to 16 residues. Germline V gene lookup returns CDR1 SEHNR and CDR2 FQNEAQ (reference sequence). CDR3 sequence reads: CASSLQLETFQETQYF. CDR3 sequence (DNA): TGTGCCAGCAGCTTACAGTTGGAGACATTTCAAGAGACCCAGTACTTC.